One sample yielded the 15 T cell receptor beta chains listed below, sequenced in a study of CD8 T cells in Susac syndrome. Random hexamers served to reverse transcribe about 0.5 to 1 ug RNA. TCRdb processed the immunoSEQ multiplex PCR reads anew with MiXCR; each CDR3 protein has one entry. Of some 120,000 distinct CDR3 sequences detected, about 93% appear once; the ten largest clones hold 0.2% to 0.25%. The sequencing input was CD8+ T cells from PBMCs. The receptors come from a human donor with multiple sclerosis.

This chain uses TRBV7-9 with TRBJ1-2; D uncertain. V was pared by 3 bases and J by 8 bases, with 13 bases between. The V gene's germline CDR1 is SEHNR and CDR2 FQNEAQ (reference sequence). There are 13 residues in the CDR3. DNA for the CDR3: TGTGCCAGCAGCTTGTGGGAGCGGGAAGGCTACACCTTC. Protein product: CASSLWEREGYTF.

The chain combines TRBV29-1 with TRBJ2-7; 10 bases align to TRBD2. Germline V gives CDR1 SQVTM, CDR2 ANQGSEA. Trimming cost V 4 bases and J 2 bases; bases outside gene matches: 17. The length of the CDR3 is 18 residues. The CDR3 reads CSVVYETSGRGAAYEQYF. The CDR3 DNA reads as TGCAGCGTTGTATACGAGACTAGCGGGCGGGGGGCGGCCTACGAGCAGTACTTC.

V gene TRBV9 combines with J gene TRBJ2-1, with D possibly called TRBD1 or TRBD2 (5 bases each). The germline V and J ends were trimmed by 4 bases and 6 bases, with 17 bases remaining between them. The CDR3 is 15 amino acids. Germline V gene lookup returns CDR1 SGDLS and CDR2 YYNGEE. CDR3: CASSNHPGTTNEQFF. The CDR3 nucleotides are TGTGCCAGCAGCAACCATCCCGGGACGACCAATGAGCAGTTCTTC.

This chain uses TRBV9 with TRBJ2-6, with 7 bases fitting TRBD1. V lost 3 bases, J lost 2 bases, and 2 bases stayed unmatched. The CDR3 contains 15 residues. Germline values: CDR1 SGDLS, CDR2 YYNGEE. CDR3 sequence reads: CASSETGTGANVLTF. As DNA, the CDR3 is TGTGCCAGCAGCGAGACAGGGACTGGGGCCAACGTCCTGACTTTC.

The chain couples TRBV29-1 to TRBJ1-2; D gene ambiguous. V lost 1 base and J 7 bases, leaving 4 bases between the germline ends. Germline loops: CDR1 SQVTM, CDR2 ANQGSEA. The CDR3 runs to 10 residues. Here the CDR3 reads CSVEVLGYTF. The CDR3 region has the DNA TGCAGCGTTGAAGTTCTTGGCTACACCTTC.

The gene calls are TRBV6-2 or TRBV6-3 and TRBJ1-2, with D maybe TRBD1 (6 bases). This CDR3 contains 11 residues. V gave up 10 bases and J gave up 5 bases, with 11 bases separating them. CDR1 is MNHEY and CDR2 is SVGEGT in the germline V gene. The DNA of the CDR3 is TGTGCCACTACAGGGAGTTATGGCTACACCTTC. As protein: CATTGSYGYTF.

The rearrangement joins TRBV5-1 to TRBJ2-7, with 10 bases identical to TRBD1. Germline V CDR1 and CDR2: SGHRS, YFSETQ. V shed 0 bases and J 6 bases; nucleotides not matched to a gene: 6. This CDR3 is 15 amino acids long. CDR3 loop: CASSLAATGGAEQYF. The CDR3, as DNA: TGCGCCAGCAGCTTGGCAGCGACAGGGGGCGCCGAGCAGTACTTC.

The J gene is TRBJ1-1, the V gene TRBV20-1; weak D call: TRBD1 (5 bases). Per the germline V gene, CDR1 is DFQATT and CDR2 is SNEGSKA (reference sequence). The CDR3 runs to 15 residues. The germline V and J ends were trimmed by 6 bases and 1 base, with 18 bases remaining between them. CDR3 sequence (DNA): TGCAGTGCGTACCCGACCGGGACCGAGAACACTGAAGCTTTCTTT. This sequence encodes CSAYPTGTENTEAFF.

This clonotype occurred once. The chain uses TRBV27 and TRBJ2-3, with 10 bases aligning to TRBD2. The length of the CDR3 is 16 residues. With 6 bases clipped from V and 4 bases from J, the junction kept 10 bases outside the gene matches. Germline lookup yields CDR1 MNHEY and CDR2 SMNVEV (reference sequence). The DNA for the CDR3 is TGTGCCAGCAGCGCCTTCCTAGCGGGAGTAGCAGATACGCAGTATTTT. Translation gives CASSAFLAGVADTQYF.

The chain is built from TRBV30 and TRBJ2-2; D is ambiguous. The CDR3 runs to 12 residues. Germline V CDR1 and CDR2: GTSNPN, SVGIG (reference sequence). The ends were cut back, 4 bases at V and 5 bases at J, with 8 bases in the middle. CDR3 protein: CAWTWGTGELFF. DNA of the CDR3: TGTGCCTGGACGTGGGGTACCGGGGAGCTGTTTTTT.

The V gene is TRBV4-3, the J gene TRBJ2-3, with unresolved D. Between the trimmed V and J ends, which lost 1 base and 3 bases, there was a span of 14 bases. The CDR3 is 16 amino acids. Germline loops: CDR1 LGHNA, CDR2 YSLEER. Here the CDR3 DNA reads TGCGCCAGCAGCCAAGTCGCCTTCTCCCCAACAGATACGCAGTATTTT. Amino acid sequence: CASSQVAFSPTDTQYF.

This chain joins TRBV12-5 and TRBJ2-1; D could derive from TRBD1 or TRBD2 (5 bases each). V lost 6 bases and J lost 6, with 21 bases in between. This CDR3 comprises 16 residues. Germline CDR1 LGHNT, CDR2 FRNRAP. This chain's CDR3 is CASGGPGPEPPNEQFF. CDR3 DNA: TGTGCTAGTGGGGGCCCGGGACCCGAACCCCCCAATGAGCAGTTCTTC. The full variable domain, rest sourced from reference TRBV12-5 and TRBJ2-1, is DARVTQTPRHKVTEMGQEVTMRCQPILGHNTVFWYRQTMMQGLELLAYFRNRAPLDDSGMPKDRFSAEMPDATLATLKIQPSEPRDSAVYFCASGGPGPEPPNEQFFGPGTRLTVL.

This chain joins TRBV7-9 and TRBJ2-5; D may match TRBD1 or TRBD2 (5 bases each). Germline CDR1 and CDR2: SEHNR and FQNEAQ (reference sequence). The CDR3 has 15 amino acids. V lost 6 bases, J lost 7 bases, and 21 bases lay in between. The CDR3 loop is CASSEPGASGGTQYF. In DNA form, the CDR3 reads TGTGCCAGCAGTGAACCCGGGGCATCAGGTGGGACCCAGTACTTC.

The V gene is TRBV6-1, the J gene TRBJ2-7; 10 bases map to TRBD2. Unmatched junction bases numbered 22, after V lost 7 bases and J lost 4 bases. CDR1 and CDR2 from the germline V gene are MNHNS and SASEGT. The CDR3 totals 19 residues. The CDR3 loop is CASIQTSGRDMWTHYEQYF. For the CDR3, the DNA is TGTGCCAGCATTCAAACCAGCGGGAGGGATATGTGGACTCATTACGAGCAGTACTTC.

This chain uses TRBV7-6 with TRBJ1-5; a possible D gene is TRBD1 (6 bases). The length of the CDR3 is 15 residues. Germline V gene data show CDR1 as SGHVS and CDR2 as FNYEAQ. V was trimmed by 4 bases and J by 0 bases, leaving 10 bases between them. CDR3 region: CASSSRTASNQPQHF. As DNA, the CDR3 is TGTGCCAGCAGCTCGCGGACAGCTAGCAATCAGCCCCAGCATTTT.